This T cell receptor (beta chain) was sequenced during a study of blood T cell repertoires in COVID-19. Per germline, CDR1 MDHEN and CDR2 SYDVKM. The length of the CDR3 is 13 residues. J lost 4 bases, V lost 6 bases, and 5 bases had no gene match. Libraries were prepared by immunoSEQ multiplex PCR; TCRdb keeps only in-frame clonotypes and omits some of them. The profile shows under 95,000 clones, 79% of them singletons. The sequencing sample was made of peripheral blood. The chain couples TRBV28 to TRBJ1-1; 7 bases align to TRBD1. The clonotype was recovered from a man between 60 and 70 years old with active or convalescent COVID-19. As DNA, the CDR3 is TGTGCCAGCAGACAGGGGTCGACCACTGAAGCTTTCTTT. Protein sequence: CASRQGSTTEAFF.